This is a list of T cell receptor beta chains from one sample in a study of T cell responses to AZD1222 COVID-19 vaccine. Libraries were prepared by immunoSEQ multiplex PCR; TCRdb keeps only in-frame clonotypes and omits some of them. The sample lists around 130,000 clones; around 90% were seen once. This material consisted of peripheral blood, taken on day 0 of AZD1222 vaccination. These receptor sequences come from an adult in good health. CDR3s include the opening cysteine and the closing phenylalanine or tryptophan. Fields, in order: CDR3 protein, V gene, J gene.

CDR3: CASSRQGYGYTF; V: TRBV6-5; J: TRBJ1-2
CDR3: CASSATSGRAVSPVTQYF; V: TRBV27; J: TRBJ2-3
CDR3: CASSPTGVNTEAFF; V: TRBV2; J: TRBJ1-1
CDR3: CASSAGVGYEQFF; V: TRBV10-2; J: TRBJ2-1
CDR3: CASSISGPGMNTEAFF; V: TRBV19; J: TRBJ1-1
CDR3: CAWSRDLQETQYF; V: TRBV30; J: TRBJ2-5
CDR3: CASSADRGGTGELFF; V: TRBV5-5; J: TRBJ2-2
CDR3: CASTSPRPFSGNTIYF; V: TRBV19; J: TRBJ1-3
CDR3: CATSNGLWGYNEQFF; V: TRBV2; J: TRBJ2-1
CDR3: CASSLNSLSYEQYF; V: TRBV28; J: TRBJ2-7
CDR3: CASSINRGAREQYF; V: TRBV19; J: TRBJ2-7